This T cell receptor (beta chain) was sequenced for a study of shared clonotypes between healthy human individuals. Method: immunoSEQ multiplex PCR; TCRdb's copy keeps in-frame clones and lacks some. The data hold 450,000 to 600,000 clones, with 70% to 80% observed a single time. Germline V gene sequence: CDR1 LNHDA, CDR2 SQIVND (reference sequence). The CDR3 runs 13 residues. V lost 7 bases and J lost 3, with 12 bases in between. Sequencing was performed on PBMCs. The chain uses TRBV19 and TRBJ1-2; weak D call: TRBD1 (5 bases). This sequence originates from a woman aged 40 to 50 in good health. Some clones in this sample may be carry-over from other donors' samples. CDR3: CASTSGTDYGYTF. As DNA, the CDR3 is TGTGCCAGTACCTCCGGGACTGACTATGGCTACACCTTC.